This TCR beta chain was documented in a study of T-cell memory formation after mild COVID-19. Study-wide findings and caveats: Among clones contracting day 15 to 85, CD4/CD8 was balanced, whereas later expanders leaned CD4+.

A single record per CDR3 protein comes from TCRdb applying MiXCR to the 5' RACE reads. The repertoire consists of under 400,000 distinct CDR3 sequences, with around 28% occurring once and the leading ten covering approximately 13%. V was trimmed by 7 bases and J by 0 bases, leaving 12 bases between them. In germline, CDR1 is SGHKS, CDR2 YYEKEE (reference sequence). The CDR3 consists of 14 residues. Note on this clonotype: Its antigen is undetermined.

This chain connects TRBV5-5 to TRBJ2-3, with TRBD1 as a possible D gene (5 bases). The clonotype was recovered from an adult woman who had mild COVID-19 (a few samples of this study predate the infection). Cell type and time point are not known. Sequencing used PBMCs or a T cell subset sorted from them (not recorded which). CDR3 DNA: TGTGCCAGCTGGTTTCGACAGAGCACAGATACGCAGTATTTT. This codes for CASWFRQSTDTQYF.